Many counts were recorded for the clone carrying this TCR beta chain. What it binds is not known. The sample belongs to a study of T-cell reconstitution after alpha-beta-depleted transplantation in children. General study points: At one year after transplant, newly produced T cells mostly accounted for T-cell counts and diversity. Some patients' high day-60 TCRbeta diversity was traced to surviving recipient T cells and thymic progenitors.

TCRbeta library preparation incorporated unique molecular identifiers. TCRdb independently ran MiXCR on the PCR reads; one entry per CDR3 protein. The sample includes hundreds of thousands of distinct CDR3 sequences, approximately 14% of them seen just once. The TCR originated in a girl aged 2 to 9 with congenital amegakaryocytic thrombocytopenia, due to receive a stem cell transplant. Here the sequenced sample was PBMCs, taken before TCRalphabeta/CD19-depleted stem cell transplant.

DNA of the CDR3: TGCGCCAGCAGCCTTGGGGACACCGAAAAACTGTTTTTT. It encodes CASSLGDTEKLFF. The chain is built from TRBV5-1 and TRBJ1-4, with D perhaps matching TRBD1 (6 bases). V dropped 4 bases and J dropped 8 bases, with 12 bases sitting between them. The germline gives CDR1 SGHRS, CDR2 YFSETQ. The CDR3 contains 13 residues.